The 30 T cell receptor beta chains below all came from one sample that was sequenced in a study of blood T cell repertoires in COVID-19. TCRdb's copy holds only in-frame clones and misses some; the assay was immunoSEQ multiplex PCR. The sample comprises approximately 230,000 clones, approximately 80% of which are singletons, and about 8.9% rests with the top ten. Sample: peripheral blood. Receptor source: a man older than 75 with acute or convalescent COVID-19.

In DNA form, the CDR3 reads TGTGCCAGCAGTGAAACCGGGACAGGGTCCTACGAGCAGTACTTC. This encodes CASSETGTGSYEQYF. The chain recombines TRBV6-1 with TRBJ2-7; 9 positions agree with TRBD1. Germline CDR1 is MNHNS and CDR2 is SASEGT. The CDR3 has 15 amino acids. V trimming: 2 bases; J trimming: 1 base; junction bases outside the gene matches: 3.

This chain joins TRBV5-4 and TRBJ1-2; D might be TRBD1 (6 bases). Germline CDR1 reads SGHNT; CDR2 reads YYREEE (reference sequence). The CDR3 is 13 residues long. Trimming took off 4 bases at V and 8 bases at J, with 15 bases between the two ends. The CDR3 sequence is CASSPGARGGYTF. Here the CDR3 DNA reads TGTGCCAGCAGCCCAGGGGCGAGAGGAGGCTACACCTTC.

The chain combines TRBV6-5 with TRBJ1-5; 10 bases map to TRBD1. From germline, CDR1 is MNHEY and CDR2 SVGAGI. V shed 7 bases and J 7 bases; nucleotides not matched to a gene: 7. This CDR3 is 14 amino acids long. DNA of the CDR3: TGTGCCAGCACCCCGACAGGGGGCCGCCAGCCCCAGCATTTT. The encoded protein is CASTPTGGRQPQHF.

The V gene is TRBV4-2, the J gene TRBJ1-6; the match to TRBD1 covers 9 bases. The junction had 7 bases not matched to a gene; V was cut back by 4 bases and J by 3 bases. CDR1 and CDR2 (germline): LGHNA, YNFKEQ. The CDR3 loop spans 17 amino acids. CDR3: CASSLGTGRFYNSPLHF. CDR3 in DNA: TGTGCCAGCAGCCTTGGGACAGGGAGGTTCTATAATTCACCCCTCCACTTT.

The gene calls are TRBV5-1 and TRBJ1-1, with 10 bases aligning to TRBD1. CDR1 is SGHRS, CDR2 YFSETQ, per germline. The CDR3 is 15 residues long. V shed 2 bases and J 5 bases; nucleotides not matched to a gene: 6. This CDR3 is CASSLGDRGRTEAFF. CDR3 sequence (DNA): TGCGCCAGCAGCTTAGGGGACAGGGGTCGGACTGAAGCTTTCTTT.

The chain links TRBV15 to TRBJ1-1; TRBD1 matches 7 bases. The CDR3 extends over 18 amino acids. CDR1 and CDR2 (germline): LNHNV, YYDKDF (reference sequence). J lost 3 bases, V lost 2 bases, and 15 bases had no gene match. CDR3 nucleotides: TGTGCCACCAGCAGAACACAACAGGGGCTCTCAACTTACACTGAAGCTTTCTTT. It codes for CATSRTQQGLSTYTEAFF.

This clone occurred a few times. The V and J genes are TRBV3-1 (or the pseudogene TRBV3-2) and TRBJ2-3; D may be TRBD2 (6 bases). CDR1 is LGHDT, CDR2 YNNKEL, per germline (reference sequence). V was pared by 0 bases and J by 4 bases, with 14 bases between. There are 16 residues in the CDR3. This CDR3 reads CASSQERRRGADTQYF. The CDR3 DNA reads TGTGCCAGCAGCCAAGAACGGAGGAGGGGCGCAGATACGCAGTATTTT.

This rearrangement joins TRBV28 to TRBJ2-7, with D possibly being TRBD2 (5 bases). Germline CDR1 is MDHEN and CDR2 is SYDVKM. This CDR3 has 14 residues. For the CDR3, the DNA is TGTGCATCTACGACCCCGGGGATGGCCTACGAGCAGTACTTC. Protein sequence: CASTTPGMAYEQYF.

V and J are TRBV19 and TRBJ1-4; D might be TRBD1 (5 bases). The V gene lost 10 bases and the J gene lost 6 bases, with 15 bases spanning the gap. Per germline, CDR1 LNHDA and CDR2 SQIVND (reference sequence). The CDR3 has 13 amino acids. The CDR3 DNA reads TGTGCCACCCGAAGGAGGGGAGATGAAAAACTGTTTTTT. Its translation: CATRRRGDEKLFF.

This chain links TRBV27 with TRBJ2-4; tentatively, D is TRBD2 (6 bases). The CDR3 sequence is 16 residues long. Germline V gene sequence: CDR1 MNHEY, CDR2 SMNVEV (reference sequence). With 5 bases removed from V and 0 bases from J, the gap between germline ends came to 14 bases. The CDR3 nucleotides read TGTGCCAGCAGTCTCCTTGGAGGGCTAGCCAAAAACATTCAGTACTTC. Its translation is CASSLLGGLAKNIQYF.

The gene calls are TRBV9 and TRBJ2-7; TRBD2 agrees at 10 bases. The CDR3 extends over 14 amino acids. Germline CDR1 and CDR2: SGDLS and YYNGEE. J gave up 6 bases and V 2 bases, and 5 bases lay outside the gene matches. In DNA, the CDR3 is TGTGCCAGCAGCGTGGGGCTAGCGGGGGTCGAGCAGTACTTC. It translates to CASSVGLAGVEQYF.

The chain uses TRBV12-3 or TRBV12-4 and TRBJ2-7, with a weak D call TRBD2 (5 bases). The V end was cut by 5 bases, the J end by 4 bases, with 9 bases between. The CDR3 extends over 12 amino acids. The CDR3 sequence: CASSPEGYEQYF. For the CDR3, the DNA is TGTGCCAGCAGTCCAGAGGGATACGAGCAGTACTTC.

The rearrangement links TRBV7-2 to TRBJ1-2; D might be TRBD1 (6 bases). V gave up 0 bases and J gave up 4 bases, with 18 bases separating them. This CDR3 region has 17 residues. Germline V lookup: CDR1 SGHTA, CDR2 FQGNSA. CDR3 loop: CASSLANRGARGYGYTF. CDR3 in DNA: TGTGCCAGCAGCTTAGCGAACCGGGGGGCGCGCGGCTATGGCTACACCTTC. Full variable domain (remainder filled in from reference TRBV7-2 and TRBJ1-2): GAGVSQSPSNKVTEKGKDVELRCDPISGHTALYWYRQSLGQGLEFLIYFQGNSAPDKSGLPSDRFSAERTGGSVSTLTIQRTQQEDSAVYLCASSLANRGARGYGYTFGSGTRLTVV.

The chain combines TRBV7-9 with TRBJ2-2; the match to TRBD1 covers 7 bases. V was clipped by 5 bases and J by 4 bases; unmatched bases: 7. Germline values: CDR1 SEHNR, CDR2 FQNEAQ (reference sequence). The CDR3 is 15 residues long. The CDR3 region is CASSVQGFGTGELFF. CDR3 in DNA: TGTGCCAGCAGCGTACAGGGGTTCGGCACCGGGGAGCTGTTTTTT. Full variable domain (outside the CDR3, taken from reference TRBV7-9 and TRBJ2-2): DTGVSQNPRHKITKRGQNVTFRCDPISEHNRLYWYRQTLGQGPEFLTYFQNEAQLEKSRLLSDRFSAERPKGSFSTLEIQRTEQGDSAMYLCASSVQGFGTGELFFGEGSRLTVL.

The chain is built from TRBV7-9 and TRBJ2-3; 8 bases match TRBD2. The trim removed 1 base at V and 4 bases at J, leaving 10 bases unmatched. The CDR3 loop spans 17 amino acids. Germline CDR1 reads SEHNR; CDR2 reads FQNEAQ (reference sequence). The CDR3 sequence: CASSLEGSGAPADTQYF. Written as DNA, the CDR3 is TGTGCCAGCAGCTTAGAGGGTAGCGGGGCCCCGGCAGATACGCAGTATTTT.

This chain joins TRBV3-1 (or the pseudogene TRBV3-2) and TRBJ2-3, with TRBD2 as a possible D gene (6 bases). Germline CDR1 LGHDT, CDR2 YNNKEL (reference sequence). CDR3 length: 17 amino acids. The V end lost 2 bases, the J end lost 0 bases, and 15 bases lay between the germline ends. CDR3 in DNA: TGTGCCAGCAGCCAATGGGCTCGGGAGAGGAGCACAGATACGCAGTATTTT. Translated, it gives CASSQWARERSTDTQYF.

The V call is TRBV19, the J call TRBJ1-1; D is uncertain. V lost 5 bases and J 4 bases, leaving 11 bases between the germline ends. The germline CDR1 and CDR2 sequences are LNHDA and SQIVND (reference sequence). The CDR3 loop spans 13 amino acids. The CDR3 here is CASSEQAGTEAFF. For the CDR3, the DNA is TGTGCCAGTAGTGAGCAGGCGGGCACTGAAGCTTTCTTT.

V usage is TRBV28 and J usage is TRBJ1-6; 7 bases match TRBD1. Germline V gene data show CDR1 as MDHEN and CDR2 as SYDVKM. The CDR3 runs to 15 residues. Trimming took 5 bases from V and 7 from J; bases not matched to a gene: 8. The CDR3 DNA reads as TGTGCCAGCAGTCTCGGACAGGTCCCAAATTCACCCCTCCACTTT. Translating gives CASSLGQVPNSPLHF.

The chain joins TRBV10-1 to TRBJ1-1, with 9 nucleotides matching TRBD1. The CDR3 sequence is 14 residues long. The V and J ends lost 7 bases and 7 bases, in that order; junction bases with no gene match: 10. Germline V CDR1 and CDR2: WNHNN, SYGVQD (reference sequence). The CDR3 sequence: CASTPGQGNNEAFF. The CDR3 DNA follows: TGCGCCAGCACCCCGGGACAGGGTAATAATGAAGCTTTCTTT.

The chain recombines TRBV2 with TRBJ1-1; 11 bases line up with TRBD1. CDR3 length equals 15 residues. Looked up from germline, CDR1 is SNHLY and CDR2 is FYNNEI. V was pared by 7 bases and J by 4 bases, with 8 bases of the junction left unmatched. The CDR3 reads CASTLTGQGATEAFF. The CDR3, as DNA: TGTGCCAGCACCCTGACCGGACAGGGGGCCACTGAAGCTTTCTTT.

V usage is TRBV4-1 and J usage is TRBJ1-1; maybe TRBD1 (5 bases). The V end was cut by 4 bases, the J end by 4 bases, with 10 bases between. Germline CDR1 MGHRA, CDR2 YSYEKL. This CDR3 spans 13 amino acids. CDR3 DNA sequence: TGCGCCAGCAGCCTGCCGGGACTCACTGAAGCTTTCTTT. Its translation is CASSLPGLTEAFF.

The J gene is TRBJ1-1, the V gene TRBV28; the D gene is possibly TRBD1 (6 bases). The V and J ends lost 3 bases and 4 bases respectively, with 15 bases between them. This CDR3 spans 15 amino acids. Per germline, CDR1 MDHEN and CDR2 SYDVKM. The DNA of the CDR3 is TGTGCCAGCAGTTTCTTCACGCAGGGGTCCACTGAAGCTTTCTTT. Amino acid sequence: CASSFFTQGSTEAFF.

The sample holds a few counts of this clone. The rearrangement uses TRBV27 and TRBJ2-7, with TRBD1 matching over 8 bases. The CDR3 sequence is 15 residues long. Germline V gene data show CDR1 as MNHEY and CDR2 as SMNVEV (reference sequence). Trimming removed 3 bases from V and 0 bases from J; junction bases left unmatched: 4. The CDR3 loop is CASSLSQGASYEQYF. CDR3 bases: TGTGCCAGCAGTTTGTCGCAGGGGGCCTCCTACGAGCAGTACTTC.

The V call is TRBV5-1, the J call TRBJ1-2; 11 bases map to TRBD1. After removal of 3 bases from V and 7 bases from J, the junction contained 8 bases not matched to a gene. Germline assignment: CDR1 SGHRS and CDR2 YFSETQ. The CDR3 covers 15 residues. The DNA for the CDR3 is TGCGCCAGCAGCTCACTCCCGGGACAGGGGGGTGGCTACACCTTC. It is translated as CASSSLPGQGGGYTF.

The chain has TRBV24-1 and TRBJ2-1; TRBD1 matches at 7 bases. With V trimmed by 4 bases and J by 6 bases, 2 bases remained unmatched. Germline loops: CDR1 KGHDR, CDR2 SFDVKD. The CDR3 sequence is 13 residues long. The CDR3 loop reads CATSDHRGNEQFF. CDR3 sequence (DNA): TGTGCCACCAGTGACCACAGGGGCAATGAGCAGTTCTTC.

V and J are TRBV5-4 and TRBJ2-3, with TRBD2 matching over 11 bases. The V and J ends lost 1 base and 0 bases, in that order; junction bases with no gene match: 7. This CDR3 is 18 amino acids long. The germline gives CDR1 SGHNT, CDR2 YYREEE (reference sequence). The DNA of the CDR3 is TGTGCCAGCAGCTTGTGGCTAGCGGGAGGCCTTAGCACAGATACGCAGTATTTT. Translated, it gives CASSLWLAGGLSTDTQYF.

The chain has TRBV7-6 and TRBJ2-5, with TRBD2 matching over 12 bases. The CDR3 extends over 16 amino acids. Trimming took 5 bases from V and 5 from J; bases not matched to a gene: 9. Germline loops: CDR1 SGHVS, CDR2 FNYEAQ. CDR3 residues: CASSGSGTSGPETQYF. The CDR3 coding sequence is TGTGCCAGCAGCGGCTCCGGGACTAGCGGGCCGGAGACCCAGTACTTC.

Concerning this clone: In the same sample, other DNA sequences code for this CDR3. The chain is built from TRBV12-3 or TRBV12-4 and TRBJ1-2; D remains ambiguous. The CDR3 is 13 amino acids. The ends were cut back, 7 bases at V and 4 bases at J, with 13 bases in the middle. The CDR3, as DNA: TGTGCCAGCACCCCCCGGGGATCCTATGGCTACACCTTC. It encodes CASTPRGSYGYTF.

This chain links TRBV5-4 with TRBJ2-2, with a weak D call TRBD1 (6 bases). The CDR3 consists of 17 residues. Trimming cost V 3 bases and J 0 bases, with 15 bases left between them. From germline, CDR1 is SGHNT and CDR2 YYREEE (reference sequence). CDR3 residues: CASSSDDRLANTGELFF. Written as DNA, the CDR3 is TGTGCCAGCAGCTCGGACGACAGGTTAGCGAACACCGGGGAGCTGTTTTTT. The whole variable domain, remainder taken from reference TRBV5-4 and TRBJ2-2, is ETGVTQSPTHLIKTRGQQVTLRCSSQSGHNTVSWYQQALGQGPQFIFQYYREEENGRGNFPPRFSGLQFPNYSSELNVNALELDDSALYLCASSSDDRLANTGELFFGEGSRLTVL.

The gene calls are TRBV19 and TRBJ2-7; TRBD1 agrees at 12 bases. Trimming cost V 1 base and J 2 bases; bases outside gene matches: 6. The CDR3 is 17 residues long. The germline gives CDR1 LNHDA, CDR2 SQIVND (reference sequence). CDR3 coding DNA: TGTGCCAGTAGTATAGGGGACAGGGGGCCGTACACCTACGAGCAGTACTTC. Protein sequence: CASSIGDRGPYTYEQYF.